This TCR beta chain appears in the sequencing data of a study of human T cells and chemical hapten exposure. V lost 4 bases to trimming and J lost 5 bases, with 12 bases between them. The CDR3 runs to 14 residues. Germline V lookup: CDR1 SGHTA, CDR2 FQGTGA. TCRdb processed the RACE reads anew with MiXCR; each CDR3 protein has one entry. Of 95,000 to 150,000 distinct CDR3 sequences listed, about 11% are singletons. Described time point: patch test 3, about 24 weeks after DPC sensitization. As to treatment: therapeutic diphenylcyclopropenone sensitization with weekly scalp DPC. The origin of this receptor is a woman in her 50s with alopecia areata. Some clones in this sample may be carry-over from other donors' samples. Sequencing used whole blood, obtained in connection with sensitization to the hapten diphenylcyclopropenone (DPC). V and J are TRBV7-3 and TRBJ1-5; D unclear. This CDR3 is CASSSRDKDQPQHF. The CDR3 bases are TGTGCCAGCAGCTCCCGTGATAAAGATCAGCCCCAGCATTTT.